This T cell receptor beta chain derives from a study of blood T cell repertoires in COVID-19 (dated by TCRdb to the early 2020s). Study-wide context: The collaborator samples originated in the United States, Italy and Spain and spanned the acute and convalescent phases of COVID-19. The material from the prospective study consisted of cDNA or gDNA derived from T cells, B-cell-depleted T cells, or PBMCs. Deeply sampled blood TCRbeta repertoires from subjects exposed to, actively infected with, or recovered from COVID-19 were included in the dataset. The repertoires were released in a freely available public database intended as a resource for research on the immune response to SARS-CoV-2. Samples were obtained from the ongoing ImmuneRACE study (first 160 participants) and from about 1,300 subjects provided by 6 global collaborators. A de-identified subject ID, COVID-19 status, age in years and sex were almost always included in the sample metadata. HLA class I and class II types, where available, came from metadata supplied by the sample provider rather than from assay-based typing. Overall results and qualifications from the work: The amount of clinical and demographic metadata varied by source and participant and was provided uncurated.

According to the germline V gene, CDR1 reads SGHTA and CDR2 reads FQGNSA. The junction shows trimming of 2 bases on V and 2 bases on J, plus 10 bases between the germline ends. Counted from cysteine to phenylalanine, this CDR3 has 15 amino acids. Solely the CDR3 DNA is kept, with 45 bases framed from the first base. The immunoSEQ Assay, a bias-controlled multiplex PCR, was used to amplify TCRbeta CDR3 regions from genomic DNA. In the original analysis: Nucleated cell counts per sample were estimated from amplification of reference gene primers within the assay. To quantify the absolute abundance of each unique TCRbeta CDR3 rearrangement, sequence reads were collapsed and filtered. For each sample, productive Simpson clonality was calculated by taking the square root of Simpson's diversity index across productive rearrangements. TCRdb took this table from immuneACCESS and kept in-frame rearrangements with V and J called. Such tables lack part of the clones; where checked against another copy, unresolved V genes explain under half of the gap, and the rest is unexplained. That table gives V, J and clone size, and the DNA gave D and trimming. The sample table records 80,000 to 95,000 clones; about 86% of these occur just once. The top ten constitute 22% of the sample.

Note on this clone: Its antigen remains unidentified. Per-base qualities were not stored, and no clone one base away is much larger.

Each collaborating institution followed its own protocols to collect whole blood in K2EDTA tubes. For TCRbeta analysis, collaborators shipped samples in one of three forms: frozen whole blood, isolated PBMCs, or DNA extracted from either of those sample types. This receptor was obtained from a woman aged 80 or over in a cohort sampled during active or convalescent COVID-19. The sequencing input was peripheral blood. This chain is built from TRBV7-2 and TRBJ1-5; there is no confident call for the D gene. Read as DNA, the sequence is TGTGCCAGCAGCTTATCTGTTCGCGGCAATCAGCCCCAGCATTTT. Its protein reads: CASSLSVRGNQPQHF. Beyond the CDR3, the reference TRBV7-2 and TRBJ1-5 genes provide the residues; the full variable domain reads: GAGVSQSPSNKVTEKGKDVELRCDPISGHTALYWYRQSLGQGLEFLIYFQGNSAPDKSGLPSDRFSAERTGGSVSTLTIQRTQQEDSAVYLCASSLSVRGNQPQHFGDGTRLSIL.